The 11 T cell receptor beta chains below come from one sample, sequenced in a study of shared clonotypes between healthy human individuals (dated by TCRdb to between 2020 and 2021). Library generation was performed with the immunoSEQ multiplex PCR assay. Here the immuneACCESS table is served through TCRdb, limited to in-frame sequences with V and J called. Missing clones are a known gap in these copies; in checked studies unresolved V genes cover under half, and the rest lacks a known reason. For this sample there are some 2,000,000 clones; approximately 94% appear just once. The top ten clonotypes cover approximately 0.13% of the sample. Material for sequencing was naive CD4+ T cells sorted from blood. The intended sense of this specimen's cell subset or site label: CD45RA+ positively selected. All receptors derive from a man aged 18 to 30 in good health.

The chain combines TRBV28 with TRBJ2-3; 10 nucleotides agree with TRBD2. This CDR3 contains 19 residues. In germline, CDR1 is MDHEN, CDR2 SYDVKM. The trim removed 6 bases at V and 0 bases at J, leaving 15 bases unmatched. In DNA form, the CDR3 reads TGTGCCAGCAGCACCTGGACAAGACTAGCGGGCTCCAGCACAGATACGCAGTATTTT. Translated: CASSTWTRLAGSSTDTQYF.

In its sample, this clone was seen once. The chain couples TRBV29-1 to TRBJ2-2; 7 nucleotides agree with TRBD2. The CDR3 extends over 13 amino acids. Losses at the gene ends were 7 bases for V and 3 bases for J; bases not matched to a gene: 5. Germline V gene lookup returns CDR1 SQVTM and CDR2 ANQGSEA. For the CDR3, the DNA is TGCAGCGCCGGGGAGGGCCACACCGGGGAGCTGTTTTTT. Its translation: CSAGEGHTGELFF.

The chain recombines TRBV9 with TRBJ1-4; possibly TRBD1 for D (6 bases). V shed 4 bases and J shed 8 bases, with 18 bases lying between them. From germline, CDR1 is SGDLS and CDR2 YYNGEE. The CDR3 contains 15 residues. Here the CDR3 reads CASSTSGVSGEKLFF. DNA for the CDR3: TGTGCCAGCAGCACATCAGGGGTGAGCGGAGAAAAACTGTTTTTT.

The chain couples TRBV7-2 to TRBJ2-5; TRBD2 agrees at 13 bases. Germline V lookup: CDR1 SGHTA, CDR2 FQGNSA. The V segment lost 8 bases and the J segment 7 bases; nucleotides outside the gene matches: 10. The CDR3 consists of 15 residues. The CDR3 region is CASSTGLAGVATQYF. Written as DNA, the CDR3 is TGTGCCAGCTCCACAGGACTAGCGGGAGTTGCGACCCAGTACTTC.

The rearrangement links TRBV29-1 to TRBJ2-3; unclear D gene. CDR1 and CDR2 (germline): SQVTM, ANQGSEA. The V end was cut by 3 bases, the J end by 5 bases, with 9 bases between. This CDR3 region has 12 residues. The CDR3 region is CSVDGSIDTQYF. CDR3 DNA: TGCAGCGTTGACGGCTCAATAGATACGCAGTATTTT.

This clone was observed a single time. The chain employs TRBV19 and TRBJ2-1, with D unresolved. Deletions cut 3 bases from V and 9 bases from J, with 15 bases between. The CDR3 sequence is 14 residues long. From germline, CDR1 is LNHDA and CDR2 SQIVND (reference sequence). CDR3 region: CASSILVRTGEQFF. The CDR3, as DNA: TGTGCCAGTAGTATTCTCGTCCGGACGGGTGAGCAGTTCTTC.

The CDR3 here is CASVKTGATGELFF. CDR3 in DNA: TGTGCCAGTGTAAAGACAGGGGCAACCGGGGAGCTGTTTTTT. V and J are TRBV19 and TRBJ2-2; the match to TRBD1 covers 8 bases. The CDR3 runs 14 residues. Germline CDR1 reads LNHDA; CDR2 reads SQIVND (reference sequence). J gave up 5 bases and V 8 bases, and 7 bases lay outside the gene matches.

This clone was detected once. The chain is built from TRBV19 and TRBJ2-7; 7 positions agree with TRBD1. The V gene end was trimmed by 3 bases and the J gene end by 0 bases; junction bases not matched to a gene: 11. The CDR3 has 17 amino acids. The germline gives CDR1 LNHDA, CDR2 SQIVND (reference sequence). CDR3 DNA sequence: TGTGCCAGTAGTATCCGCGCCTCAGGGGGTGACTCCTACGAGCAGTACTTC. The encoded protein is CASSIRASGGDSYEQYF.

Only one count was recorded for this clone. Other DNA sequences of this sample code for an identical CDR3. The chain recombines TRBV7-2 with TRBJ2-7, with 8 bases matching TRBD2. Trimming took 3 bases from V and 4 from J; bases not matched to a gene: 8. The germline V gene encodes CDR1 SGHTA and CDR2 FQGNSA. This CDR3 has 15 residues. Written as DNA, the CDR3 is TGTGCCAGCAGCTTGGCCGGGACTAGTGGGTACGAGCAGTACTTC. It encodes CASSLAGTSGYEQYF.

The chain uses TRBV19 and TRBJ1-3; weak D call: TRBD1 (6 bases). Trimming shortened V by 9 bases and J by 6 bases, and 15 bases separated the two germline ends. The CDR3 consists of 13 residues. CDR1 is LNHDA and CDR2 is SQIVND in the germline V gene (reference sequence). The CDR3 DNA reads TGTGCCAGAACCAGGGACATCATAAACACCATATATTTT. It is translated as CARTRDIINTIYF.

The table lists this clone with a count of one. For the CDR3, the DNA is TGTGCCAGCAGTCCGGACAGGGGCCTATATAGCAATCAGCCCCAGCATTTT. Translation gives CASSPDRGLYSNQPQHF. This chain connects TRBV28 to TRBJ1-5; 9 bases align to TRBD1. In germline, CDR1 is MDHEN, CDR2 SYDVKM. The V and J ends lost 5 bases and 0 bases, in that order; junction bases with no gene match: 8. The length of the CDR3 is 17 residues.